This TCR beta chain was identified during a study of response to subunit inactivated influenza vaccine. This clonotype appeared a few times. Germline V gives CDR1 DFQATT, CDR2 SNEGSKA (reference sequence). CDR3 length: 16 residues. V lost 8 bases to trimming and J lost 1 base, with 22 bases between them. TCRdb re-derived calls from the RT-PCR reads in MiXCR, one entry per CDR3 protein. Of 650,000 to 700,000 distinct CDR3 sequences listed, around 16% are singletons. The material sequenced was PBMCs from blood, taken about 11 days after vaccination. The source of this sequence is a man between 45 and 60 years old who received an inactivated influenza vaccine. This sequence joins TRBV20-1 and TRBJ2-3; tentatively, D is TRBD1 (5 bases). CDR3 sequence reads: CSIPPRGALGTDTQYF. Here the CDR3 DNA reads TGCAGTATACCACCAAGGGGTGCTCTGGGCACAGATACGCAGTATTTT.